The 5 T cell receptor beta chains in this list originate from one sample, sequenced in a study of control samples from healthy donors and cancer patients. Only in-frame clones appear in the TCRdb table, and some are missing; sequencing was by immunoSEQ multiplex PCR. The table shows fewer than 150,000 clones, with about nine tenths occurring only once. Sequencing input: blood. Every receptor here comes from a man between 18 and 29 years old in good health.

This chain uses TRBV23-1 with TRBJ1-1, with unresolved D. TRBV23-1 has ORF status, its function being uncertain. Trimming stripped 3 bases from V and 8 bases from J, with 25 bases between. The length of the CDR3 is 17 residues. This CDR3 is CASSHRIHRRGVHEAFF. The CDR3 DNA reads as TGCGCCAGCAGTCACCGAATCCACCGGCGGGGAGTTCACGAAGCTTTCTTT.

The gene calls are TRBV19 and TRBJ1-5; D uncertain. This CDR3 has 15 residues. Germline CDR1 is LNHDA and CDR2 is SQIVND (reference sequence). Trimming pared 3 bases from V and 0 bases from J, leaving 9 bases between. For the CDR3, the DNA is TGTGCCAGTAGTATGGGAGGCTATAGCAATCAGCCCCAGCATTTT. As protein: CASSMGGYSNQPQHF.

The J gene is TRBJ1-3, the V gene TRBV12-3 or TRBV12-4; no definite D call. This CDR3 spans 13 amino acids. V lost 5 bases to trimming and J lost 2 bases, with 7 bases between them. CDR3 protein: CASSPQTGNTIYF. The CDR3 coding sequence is TGTGCCAGCAGTCCTCAGACTGGAAACACCATATATTTT.

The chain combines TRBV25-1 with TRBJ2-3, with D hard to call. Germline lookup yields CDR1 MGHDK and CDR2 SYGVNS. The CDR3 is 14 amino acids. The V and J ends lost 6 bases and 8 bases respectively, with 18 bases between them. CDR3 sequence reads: CASRGMESRGTQYF. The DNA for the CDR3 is TGTGCCAGCAGGGGAATGGAGTCGCGTGGTACGCAGTATTTT.

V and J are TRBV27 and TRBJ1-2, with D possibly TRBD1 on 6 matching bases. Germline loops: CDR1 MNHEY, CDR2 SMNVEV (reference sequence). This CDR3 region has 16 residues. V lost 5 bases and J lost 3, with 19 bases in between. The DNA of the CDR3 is TGTGCCAGCAGTACCCCGACAGGAAAAGCCCACTATGGCTACACCTTC. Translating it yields CASSTPTGKAHYGYTF.